This T cell receptor (beta chain) was observed in a study of blood T cell repertoires in COVID-19. Study overall: Specimens from acute and convalescent COVID-19 originated in the United States, Italy and Spain. Nucleic acid was either cDNA or gDNA, and it came from T cells, B-cell-depleted T cells, or PBMCs.

Per the original data handling: How many nucleated cells were present was estimated from reference gene primer amplification. Data came from immunoSEQ multiplex PCR; TCRdb stores just in-frame clones and leaves some out. Clonal size and the V and J genes are those of that table, whereas D and trimming came from the DNA. The data show almost 200,000 clones, with roughly nine tenths seen just once and more than 0.7% held by the top ten. The V end was cut by 5 bases, the J end by 0 bases, with 10 bases between. Per the germline V gene, CDR1 is SGHNT and CDR2 is YENEEA. The CDR3 is 14 amino acids. The specimen sequenced was peripheral blood. The source is a woman in her seventies with acute or convalescent COVID-19. This chain links TRBV11-3 with TRBJ1-1; weak D call: TRBD1 (6 bases). This CDR3 reads CASSPGGLNTEAFF. The CDR3 coding sequence is TGTGCCAGCAGCCCGGGGGGCCTGAACACTGAAGCTTTCTTT.